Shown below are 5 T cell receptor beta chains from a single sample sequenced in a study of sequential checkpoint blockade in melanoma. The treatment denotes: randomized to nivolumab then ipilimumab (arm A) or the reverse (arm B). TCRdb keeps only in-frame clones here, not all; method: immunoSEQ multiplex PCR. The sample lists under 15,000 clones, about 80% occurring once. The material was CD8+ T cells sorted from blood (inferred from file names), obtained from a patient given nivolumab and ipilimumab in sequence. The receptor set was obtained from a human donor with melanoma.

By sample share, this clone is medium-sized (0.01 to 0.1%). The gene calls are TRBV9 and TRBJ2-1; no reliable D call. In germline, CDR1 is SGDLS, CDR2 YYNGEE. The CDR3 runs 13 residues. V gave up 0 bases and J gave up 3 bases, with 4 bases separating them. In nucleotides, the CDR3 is TGTGCCAGCAGCGTAGTCAGCTACAATGAGCAGTTCTTC. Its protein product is CASSVVSYNEQFF.

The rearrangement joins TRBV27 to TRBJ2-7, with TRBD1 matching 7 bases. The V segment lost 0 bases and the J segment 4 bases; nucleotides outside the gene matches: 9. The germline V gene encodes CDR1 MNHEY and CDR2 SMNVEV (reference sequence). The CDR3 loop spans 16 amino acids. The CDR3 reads CASSLSLGQASYEQYF. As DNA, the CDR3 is TGTGCCAGCAGTTTATCCCTCGGACAGGCGTCATACGAGCAGTACTTC.

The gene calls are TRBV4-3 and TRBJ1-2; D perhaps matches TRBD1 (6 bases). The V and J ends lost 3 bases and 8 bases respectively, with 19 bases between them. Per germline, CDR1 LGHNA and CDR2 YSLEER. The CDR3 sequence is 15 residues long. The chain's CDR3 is CASSQRTASTEGYTF. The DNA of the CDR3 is TGCGCCAGCAGCCAGCGGACAGCTTCAACGGAGGGCTACACCTTC.

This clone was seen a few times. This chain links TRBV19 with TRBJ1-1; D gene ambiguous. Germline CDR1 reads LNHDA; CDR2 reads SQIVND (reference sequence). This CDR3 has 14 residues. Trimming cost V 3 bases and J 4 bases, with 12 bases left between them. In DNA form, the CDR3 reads TGTGCCAGTAGTATTCCCGCAGATATCACTGAAGCTTTCTTT. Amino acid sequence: CASSIPADITEAFF.

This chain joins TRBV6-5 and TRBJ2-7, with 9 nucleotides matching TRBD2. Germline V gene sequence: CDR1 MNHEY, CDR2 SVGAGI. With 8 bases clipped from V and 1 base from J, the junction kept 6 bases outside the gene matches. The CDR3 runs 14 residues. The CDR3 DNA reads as TGTGCCAGCGGTAACGCGGGAGGGTCCTACGAGCAGTACTTC. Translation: CASGNAGGSYEQYF.